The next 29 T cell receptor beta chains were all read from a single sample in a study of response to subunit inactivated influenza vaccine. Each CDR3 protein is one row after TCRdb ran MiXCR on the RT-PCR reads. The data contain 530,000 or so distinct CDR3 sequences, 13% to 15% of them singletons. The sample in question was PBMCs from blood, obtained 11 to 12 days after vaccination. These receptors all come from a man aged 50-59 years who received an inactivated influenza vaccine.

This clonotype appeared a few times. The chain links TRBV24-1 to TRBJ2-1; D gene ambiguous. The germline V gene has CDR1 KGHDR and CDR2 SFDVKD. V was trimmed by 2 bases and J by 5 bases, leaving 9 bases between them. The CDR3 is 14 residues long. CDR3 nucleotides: TGTGCCACCAGTGATTGGCGCGGAGACAATGAGCAGTTCTTC. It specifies CATSDWRGDNEQFF.

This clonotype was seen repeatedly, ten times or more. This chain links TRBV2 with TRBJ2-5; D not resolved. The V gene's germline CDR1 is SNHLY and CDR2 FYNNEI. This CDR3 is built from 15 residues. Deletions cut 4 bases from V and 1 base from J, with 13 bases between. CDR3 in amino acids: CASSGTRSFQETQYF. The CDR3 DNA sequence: TGTGCCAGCAGTGGAACGAGGTCCTTCCAAGAGACCCAGTACTTC.

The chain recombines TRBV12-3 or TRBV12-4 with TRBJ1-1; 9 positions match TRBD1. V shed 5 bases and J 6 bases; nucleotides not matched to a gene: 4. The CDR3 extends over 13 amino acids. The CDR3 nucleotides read TGTGCCAGCAGTACGAACAGGGGGCCTGAAGCTTTCTTT. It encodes CASSTNRGPEAFF.

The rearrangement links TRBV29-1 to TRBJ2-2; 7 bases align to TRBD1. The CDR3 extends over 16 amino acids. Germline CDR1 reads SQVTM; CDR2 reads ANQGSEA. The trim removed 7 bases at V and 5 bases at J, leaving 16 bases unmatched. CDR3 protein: CSGIVFQGVTTGELFF. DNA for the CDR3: TGCAGCGGCATTGTCTTTCAGGGGGTGACAACCGGGGAGCTGTTTTTT.

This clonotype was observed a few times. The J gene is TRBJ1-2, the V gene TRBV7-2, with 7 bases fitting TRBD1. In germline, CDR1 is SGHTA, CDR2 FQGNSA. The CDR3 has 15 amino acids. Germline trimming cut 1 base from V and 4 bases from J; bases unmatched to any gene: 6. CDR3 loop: CASSLGGTAFYGYTF. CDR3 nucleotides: TGTGCCAGCAGCTTAGGGGGGACAGCCTTCTATGGCTACACCTTC.

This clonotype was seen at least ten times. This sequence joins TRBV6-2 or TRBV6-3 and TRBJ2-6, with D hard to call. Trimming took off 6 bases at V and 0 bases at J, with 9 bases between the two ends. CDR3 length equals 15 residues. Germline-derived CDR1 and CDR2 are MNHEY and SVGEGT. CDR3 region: CASRTQVSGANVLTF. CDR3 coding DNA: TGTGCCAGCAGAACCCAGGTCTCTGGGGCCAACGTCCTGACTTTC.

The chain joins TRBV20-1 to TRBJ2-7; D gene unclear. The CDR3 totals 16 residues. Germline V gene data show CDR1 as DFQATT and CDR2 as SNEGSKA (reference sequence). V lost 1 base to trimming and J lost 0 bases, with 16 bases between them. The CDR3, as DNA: TGCAGTGCTAGAGCTTGGCAAAAAGGAACCTCCTACGAGCAGTACTTC. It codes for CSARAWQKGTSYEQYF.

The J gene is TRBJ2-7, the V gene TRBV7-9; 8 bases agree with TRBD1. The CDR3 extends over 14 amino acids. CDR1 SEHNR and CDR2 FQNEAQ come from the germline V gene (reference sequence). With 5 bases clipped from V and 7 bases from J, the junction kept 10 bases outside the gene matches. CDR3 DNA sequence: TGTGCCAGCAGCCGAACAGGGGGTATGGGGGAGCAGTACTTC. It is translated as CASSRTGGMGEQYF.

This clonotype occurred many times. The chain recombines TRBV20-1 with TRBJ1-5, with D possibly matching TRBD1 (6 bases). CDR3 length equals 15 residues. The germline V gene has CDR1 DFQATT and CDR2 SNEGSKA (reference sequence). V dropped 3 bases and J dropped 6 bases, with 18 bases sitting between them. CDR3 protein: CSASAVLGAVQPQHF. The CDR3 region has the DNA TGCAGTGCTAGTGCTGTATTGGGGGCCGTTCAGCCCCAGCATTTT.

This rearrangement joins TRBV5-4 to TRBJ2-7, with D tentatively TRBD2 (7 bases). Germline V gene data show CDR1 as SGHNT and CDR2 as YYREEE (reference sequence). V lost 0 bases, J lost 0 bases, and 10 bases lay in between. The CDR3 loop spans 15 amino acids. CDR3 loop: CASSLEGGASYEQYF. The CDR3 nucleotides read TGTGCCAGCAGCTTGGAGGGGGGGGCCTCCTACGAGCAGTACTTC.

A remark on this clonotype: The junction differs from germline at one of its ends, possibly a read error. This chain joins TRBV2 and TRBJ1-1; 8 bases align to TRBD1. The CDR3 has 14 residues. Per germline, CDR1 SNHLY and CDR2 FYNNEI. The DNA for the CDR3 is TGTGCCAGCAGTTGGACCCCAGGGGGCACTGAAGCTATCTTT. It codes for CASSWTPGGTEAIF.

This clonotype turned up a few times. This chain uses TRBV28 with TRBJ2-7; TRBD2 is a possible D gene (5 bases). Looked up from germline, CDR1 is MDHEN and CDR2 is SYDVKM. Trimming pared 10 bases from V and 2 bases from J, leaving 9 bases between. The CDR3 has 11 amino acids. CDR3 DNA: TGTGCCACCGAGGGCCCCTACGAGCAGTACTTC. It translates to CATEGPYEQYF.

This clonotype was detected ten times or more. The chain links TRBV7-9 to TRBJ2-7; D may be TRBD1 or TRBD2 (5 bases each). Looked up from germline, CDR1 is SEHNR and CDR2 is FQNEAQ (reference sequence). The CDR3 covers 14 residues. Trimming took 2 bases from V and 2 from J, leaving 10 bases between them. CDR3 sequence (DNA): TGTGCCAGCAGCTTATCGGTGGGACCCTACGAGCAGTACTTC. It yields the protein CASSLSVGPYEQYF.

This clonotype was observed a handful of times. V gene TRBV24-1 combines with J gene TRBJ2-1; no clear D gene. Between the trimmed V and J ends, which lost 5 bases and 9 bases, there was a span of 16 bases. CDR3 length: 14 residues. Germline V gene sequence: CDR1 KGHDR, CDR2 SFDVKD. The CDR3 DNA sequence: TGTGCCACCAGTGGGCCAGCCCCTTCGGTTGAGCAGTTCTTC. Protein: CATSGPAPSVEQFF.

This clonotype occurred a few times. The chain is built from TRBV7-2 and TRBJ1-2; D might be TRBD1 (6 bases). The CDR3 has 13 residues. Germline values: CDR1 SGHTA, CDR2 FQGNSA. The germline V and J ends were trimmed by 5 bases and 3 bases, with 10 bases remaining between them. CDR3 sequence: CASSTGQYYGYTF. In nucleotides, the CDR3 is TGTGCCAGCAGCACCGGACAGTACTATGGCTACACCTTC.

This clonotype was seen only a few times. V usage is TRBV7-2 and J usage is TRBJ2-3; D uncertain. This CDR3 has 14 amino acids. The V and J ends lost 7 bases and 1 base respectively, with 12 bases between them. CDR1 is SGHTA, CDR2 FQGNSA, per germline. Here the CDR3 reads CASTTGRRTDTQYF. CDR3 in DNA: TGTGCCAGCACAACCGGCCGGCGCACAGATACGCAGTATTTT.

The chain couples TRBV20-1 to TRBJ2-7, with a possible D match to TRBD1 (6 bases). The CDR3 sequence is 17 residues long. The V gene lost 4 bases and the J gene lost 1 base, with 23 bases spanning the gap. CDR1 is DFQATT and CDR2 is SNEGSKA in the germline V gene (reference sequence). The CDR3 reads CSAKGLVGASWSYEQYF. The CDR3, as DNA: TGCAGTGCTAAAGGACTCGTGGGGGCGTCATGGTCCTACGAGCAGTACTTC.

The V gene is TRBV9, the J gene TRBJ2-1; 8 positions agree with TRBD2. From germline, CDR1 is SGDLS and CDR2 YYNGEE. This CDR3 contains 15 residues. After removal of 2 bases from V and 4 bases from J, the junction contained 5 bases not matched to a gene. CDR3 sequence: CASSVSAGEYNEQFF. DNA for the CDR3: TGTGCCAGCAGCGTCTCAGCGGGGGAGTACAATGAGCAGTTCTTC.

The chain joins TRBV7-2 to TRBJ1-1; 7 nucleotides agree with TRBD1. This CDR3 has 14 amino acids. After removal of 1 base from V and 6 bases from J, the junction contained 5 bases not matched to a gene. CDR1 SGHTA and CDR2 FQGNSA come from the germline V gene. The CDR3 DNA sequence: TGTGCCAGCAGCTTAGACAGGGGAAGTCCTGAAGCTTTCTTT. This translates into CASSLDRGSPEAFF.

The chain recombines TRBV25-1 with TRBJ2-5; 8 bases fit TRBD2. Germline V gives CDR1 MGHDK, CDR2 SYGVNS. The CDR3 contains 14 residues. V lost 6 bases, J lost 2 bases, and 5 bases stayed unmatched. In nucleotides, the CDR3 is TGTGCCAGCAGATCGAGCGGGAGACAAGAGACCCAGTACTTC. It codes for CASRSSGRQETQYF.

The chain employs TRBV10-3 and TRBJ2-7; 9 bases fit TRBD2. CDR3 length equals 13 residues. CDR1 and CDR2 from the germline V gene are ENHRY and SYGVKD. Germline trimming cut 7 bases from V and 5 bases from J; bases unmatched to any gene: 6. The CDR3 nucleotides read TGTGCCATCATGGTAGCGGGAGAGAACGAGCAGTACTTC. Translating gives CAIMVAGENEQYF.

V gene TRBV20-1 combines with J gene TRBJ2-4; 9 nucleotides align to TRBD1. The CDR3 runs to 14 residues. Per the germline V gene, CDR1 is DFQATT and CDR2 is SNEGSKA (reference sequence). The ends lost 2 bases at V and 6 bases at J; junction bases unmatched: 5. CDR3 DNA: TGCAGTGCTAGACCCACAGGGGGCACAAACATTCAGTACTTC. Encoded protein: CSARPTGGTNIQYF.

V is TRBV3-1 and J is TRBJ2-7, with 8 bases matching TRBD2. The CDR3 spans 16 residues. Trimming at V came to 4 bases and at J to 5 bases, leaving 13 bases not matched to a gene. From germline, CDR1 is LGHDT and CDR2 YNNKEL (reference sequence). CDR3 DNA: TGTGCCAGCAGCCCCCAGGCAGGTGAGCGGGAGAACGAGCAGTACTTC. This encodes CASSPQAGERENEQYF.

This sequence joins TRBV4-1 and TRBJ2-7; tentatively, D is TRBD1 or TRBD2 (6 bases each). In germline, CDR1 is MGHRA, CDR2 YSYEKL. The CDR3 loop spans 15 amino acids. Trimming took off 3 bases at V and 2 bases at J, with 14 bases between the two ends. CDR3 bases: TGCGCCAGCAGCCAGGTTGGGGGGCCTCCCTACGAGCAGTACTTC. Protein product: CASSQVGGPPYEQYF.

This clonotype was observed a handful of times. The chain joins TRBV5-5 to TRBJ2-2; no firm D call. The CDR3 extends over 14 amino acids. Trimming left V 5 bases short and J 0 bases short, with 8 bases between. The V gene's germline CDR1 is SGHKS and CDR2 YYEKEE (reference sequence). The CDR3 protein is CASSFRPNTGELFF. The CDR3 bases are TGTGCCAGCAGTTTCAGGCCGAACACCGGGGAGCTGTTTTTT.

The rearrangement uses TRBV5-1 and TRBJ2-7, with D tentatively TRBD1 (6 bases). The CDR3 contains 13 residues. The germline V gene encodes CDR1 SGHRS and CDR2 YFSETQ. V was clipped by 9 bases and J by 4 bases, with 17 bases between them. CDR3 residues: CATSQTGQYEQYF. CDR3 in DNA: TGCGCCACCAGTCAGACAGGCCAATACGAGCAGTACTTC.

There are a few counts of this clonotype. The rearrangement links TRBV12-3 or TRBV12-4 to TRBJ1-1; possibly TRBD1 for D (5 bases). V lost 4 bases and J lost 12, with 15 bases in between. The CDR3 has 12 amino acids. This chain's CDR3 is CASSYEGFGTFF. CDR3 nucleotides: TGTGCCAGCAGTTACGAGGGGTTTGGAACTTTCTTT.

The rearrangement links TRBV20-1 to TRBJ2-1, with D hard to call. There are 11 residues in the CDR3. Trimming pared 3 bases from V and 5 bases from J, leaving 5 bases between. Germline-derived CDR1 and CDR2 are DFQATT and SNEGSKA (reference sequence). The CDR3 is CSASGNNEQFF. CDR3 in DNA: TGCAGTGCTAGTGGGAACAATGAGCAGTTCTTC.

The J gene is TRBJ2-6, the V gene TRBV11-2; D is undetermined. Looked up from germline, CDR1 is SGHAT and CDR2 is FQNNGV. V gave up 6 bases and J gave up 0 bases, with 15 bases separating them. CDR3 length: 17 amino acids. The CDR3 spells CASRRPGSRSGANVLTF. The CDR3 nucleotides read TGTGCCAGCAGACGTCCCGGCTCCCGCTCTGGGGCCAACGTCCTGACTTTC.